This T cell receptor beta chain was found in a study of PD-1 blockade in classical Hodgkin lymphoma. Repertoires were generated with immunoSEQ multiplex PCR, while TCRdb's copy carries only in-frame clones and drops some. Of some 10,000 clones in the sample, roughly 82% were seen once. As to time point: cycle 4 day 1 (C4D1), after less than 7 weeks of nivolumab. All trial patients relapsed after autologous stem cell transplantation. Patients showed best responses of complete response, partial response or progressive disease. The V gene lost 4 bases and the J gene lost 10 bases, with 14 bases spanning the gap. Germline V gene lookup returns CDR1 SGHVS and CDR2 FNYEAQ. The CDR3 is made up of 13 amino acids. Findings and limits, study-wide: When nivolumab was started under 1 year after ASCT, patients were excluded. Complete responders' diversity at baseline resembled that of newly diagnosed patients.

As concerns this clone: Its antigen is not known.

Specimen: peripheral blood mononuclear cells (PBMCs), collected before the fourth cycle of nivolumab. The TCR comes from a human donor with classical Hodgkin lymphoma. V gene TRBV7-6 combines with J gene TRBJ2-1; D is unclear. The CDR3 loop is CASSSPRLREQFF. CDR3 nucleotide sequence: TGTGCCAGCAGCTCCCCCCGGCTAAGGGAGCAGTTCTTC.